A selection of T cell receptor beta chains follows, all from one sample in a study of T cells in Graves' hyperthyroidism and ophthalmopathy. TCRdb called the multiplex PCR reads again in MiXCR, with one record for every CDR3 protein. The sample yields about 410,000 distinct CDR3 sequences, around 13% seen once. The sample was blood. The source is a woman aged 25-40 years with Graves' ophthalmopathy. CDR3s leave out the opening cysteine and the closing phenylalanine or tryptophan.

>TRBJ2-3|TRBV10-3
AISESDREDTQY
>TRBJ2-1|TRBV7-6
ASSYQRGVNNEQF
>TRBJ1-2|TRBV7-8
ASSPRDRGKYGYT
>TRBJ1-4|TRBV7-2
ASTLDRRNEKLF
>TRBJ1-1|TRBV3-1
ASIRRQGPTEAF
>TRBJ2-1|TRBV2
ASRTRLAGGSNEQF
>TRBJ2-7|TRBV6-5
ASKFPGQGYEQY
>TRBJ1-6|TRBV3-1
ASSLTGINSPLH
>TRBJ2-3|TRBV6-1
ASSPESDTQY
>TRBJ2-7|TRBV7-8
ASRPPGQGYEQY
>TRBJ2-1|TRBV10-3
AIEGGGASYNEQF
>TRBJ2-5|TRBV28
ASSLTGTFDSGTQY
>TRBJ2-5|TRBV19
ASSSGAGLETQY
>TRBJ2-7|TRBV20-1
SARDSGTSRVSYEQY
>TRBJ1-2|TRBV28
ASSSNRVEYGYT
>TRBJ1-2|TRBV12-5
ASGSYTYGYT
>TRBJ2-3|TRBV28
ASRRGQTPGQPRDTQY
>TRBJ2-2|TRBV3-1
ASSQAGMFVPGELF
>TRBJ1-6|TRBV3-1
ASSLGTGGGSPLH
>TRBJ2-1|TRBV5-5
ASSLVGGDEQF
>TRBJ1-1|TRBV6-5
ASSLGIMDTEAF
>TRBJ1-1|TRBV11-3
ASSSASRGNTEAF
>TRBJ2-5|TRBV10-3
TISGGQGKTQY
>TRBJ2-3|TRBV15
ATTLTGKNTDTQY
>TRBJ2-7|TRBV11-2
ASSLLVATYEQY
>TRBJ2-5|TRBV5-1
ASSGDREETQY
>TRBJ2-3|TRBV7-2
ASSLPSTPNTQY
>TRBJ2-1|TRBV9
ASSLPVAGVAYNEQF
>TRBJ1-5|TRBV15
ATSRDRVLGQPQH
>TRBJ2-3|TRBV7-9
ASSLGLGSGSTDTQY
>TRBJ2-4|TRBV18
ASSPQTGGQNIQY
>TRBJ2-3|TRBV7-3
ASSLLDATGNTDTQY
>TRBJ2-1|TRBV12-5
ASGLTQTGGVLYEQF
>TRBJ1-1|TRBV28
ASSLPTGSSTEAF
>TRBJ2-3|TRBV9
ASSVATTGPDTQY
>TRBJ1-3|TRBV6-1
ASSVAGTLSGNTIY
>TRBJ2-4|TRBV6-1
ASSEVTPRDRVAKNIQY
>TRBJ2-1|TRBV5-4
ASSLAGSGGSLSYNEQF
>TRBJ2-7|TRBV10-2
ASSESASLSYEQY
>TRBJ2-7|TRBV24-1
ATSDRAQSPIYEQY
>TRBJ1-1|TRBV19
ASSIENSPTEAF
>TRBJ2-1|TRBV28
ASSPTGTSGNEQF
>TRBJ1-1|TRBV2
ASSEAAGAF
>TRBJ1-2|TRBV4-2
ASSPTLGTNYGYT
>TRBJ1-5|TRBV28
ASSFQLSNQPQH
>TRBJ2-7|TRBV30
AWTGSPSEQY
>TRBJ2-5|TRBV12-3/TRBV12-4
ASSIQGETQY
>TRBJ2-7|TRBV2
ASSEVPDRIGGSYEQY
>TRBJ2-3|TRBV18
ASSPLGGADTQY
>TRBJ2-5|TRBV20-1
SAGSTSGDETQY
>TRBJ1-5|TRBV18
ASSQEPGNQPQH
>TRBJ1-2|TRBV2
ASSAATGTGSEGYT
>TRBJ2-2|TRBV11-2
ASSQTGLNTGELF
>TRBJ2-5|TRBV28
ASSTIPPGSRWETQY